These 25 T cell receptor beta chains were sequenced from one sample in a study of human T cells and chemical hapten exposure. A single record per CDR3 protein comes from TCRdb applying MiXCR to the RACE reads. The sample lists 27,000 or so distinct CDR3 sequences; around 10% were seen once. Time point here: patch test 2, 6 weeks after DPC sensitization. This sample's treatment: therapeutic diphenylcyclopropenone sensitization with weekly scalp DPC. The sequencing used whole blood, collected in connection with sensitization to the hapten diphenylcyclopropenone (DPC). Every receptor here comes from a man aged 25 to 45 with alopecia areata. Some clones in this sample may be carry-over from other donors' samples.

The rearrangement uses TRBV29-1 and TRBJ2-5, with 8 bases fitting TRBD1. This CDR3 is 12 amino acids long. Germline V gives CDR1 SQVTM, CDR2 ANQGSEA. Trimming took 3 bases from V and 5 from J; bases not matched to a gene: 2. CDR3 DNA sequence: TGCAGCGTTGACAGGGGGCCCGAGACCCAGTACTTC. Its translation is CSVDRGPETQYF.

This clonotype was recorded many times. The chain joins TRBV20-1 to TRBJ2-7; 9 bases match TRBD1. The CDR3 extends over 15 amino acids. Per germline, CDR1 DFQATT and CDR2 SNEGSKA (reference sequence). Trimming at V came to 5 bases and at J to 1 base, leaving 9 bases not matched to a gene. The CDR3 sequence is CSASTGQGRSYEQYF. CDR3 sequence (DNA): TGCAGTGCTTCTACGGGACAGGGCAGGTCCTACGAGCAGTACTTC.

The chain recombines TRBV11-3 with TRBJ2-5; 7 bases are shared with TRBD1. There are 15 residues in the CDR3. The germline CDR1 and CDR2 sequences are SGHNT and YENEEA. Losses at the gene ends were 4 bases for V and 5 bases for J; bases not matched to a gene: 10. The CDR3 loop reads CASSSWSQGEETQYF. The CDR3 DNA reads as TGTGCCAGCAGCTCATGGAGCCAGGGGGAGGAGACCCAGTACTTC.

The table lists this clonotype with a few counts. The gene calls are TRBV2 and TRBJ2-3; D may be TRBD2 (6 bases). This CDR3 region has 16 residues. The V end lost 2 bases, the J end lost 2 bases, and 14 bases lay between the germline ends. Germline CDR1 SNHLY, CDR2 FYNNEI. The CDR3 DNA sequence: TGTGCCAGCAGTGAAACTCAGCGGGTTACCACAGATACGCAGTATTTT. Residues: CASSETQRVTTDTQYF.

This clonotype has at least ten counts. The chain employs TRBV9 and TRBJ1-1; the D is unclear. Trimming left V 3 bases short and J 1 base short, with 13 bases between. CDR3 size: 15 residues. Germline V gene lookup returns CDR1 SGDLS and CDR2 YYNGEE. The DNA of the CDR3 is TGTGCCAGCAGCGCCTTCCGGGATACGAACACTGAAGCTTTCTTT. Residues: CASSAFRDTNTEAFF.

At least ten counts were recorded for this clonotype. The J gene is TRBJ2-7, the V gene TRBV13, with 8 nucleotides matching TRBD1. Germline V gene lookup returns CDR1 PRHDT and CDR2 FYEKMQ (reference sequence). The CDR3 loop spans 17 amino acids. V was pared by 3 bases and J by 0 bases, with 10 bases of the junction left unmatched. The DNA of the CDR3 is TGTGCCAGCAGCTTTCGGGCAGGGGGCGCGAGCTCCTACGAGCAGTACTTC. The encoded protein is CASSFRAGGASSYEQYF.

The gene calls are TRBV12-3 or TRBV12-4 and TRBJ2-3; 9 bases agree with TRBD2. The CDR3 sequence is 16 residues long. V lost 3 bases, J lost 4 bases, and 8 bases stayed unmatched. The CDR3 here is CASSFKLAGAADTQYF. In DNA form, the CDR3 reads TGTGCCAGCAGTTTTAAATTAGCGGGAGCGGCAGATACGCAGTATTTT.

This clonotype was observed many times. This rearrangement joins TRBV19 to TRBJ2-1; D may be TRBD2 (6 bases). This CDR3 has 13 residues. V lost 5 bases and J lost 6, with 11 bases in between. The germline gives CDR1 LNHDA, CDR2 SQIVND (reference sequence). The CDR3 reads CASSAKLANEQFF. CDR3 bases: TGTGCCAGTAGTGCTAAACTAGCCAATGAGCAGTTCTTC.

V is TRBV12-3 or TRBV12-4 and J is TRBJ2-3; tentative D call: TRBD1 (6 bases). The CDR3 spans 14 residues. Trimming pared 5 bases from V and 1 base from J, leaving 10 bases between. CDR3 nucleotides: TGTGCCAGCAGTCCTAGACAGGGCACAGATACGCAGTATTTT. It codes for CASSPRQGTDTQYF.

This clonotype appeared many times. The gene calls are TRBV12-3 or TRBV12-4 and TRBJ1-1; possible D gene TRBD1, 5 bases. CDR3 size: 13 residues. V was trimmed by 6 bases and J by 4 bases, leaving 12 bases between them. CDR3 nucleotide sequence: TGTGCCAGCAGCCCAGGGAGAGGCACTGAAGCTTTCTTT. It codes for CASSPGRGTEAFF.

This clonotype has only a few counts. V usage is TRBV7-2 and J usage is TRBJ1-5; D perhaps matches TRBD1 (5 bases). CDR1 is SGHTA, CDR2 FQGNSA, per germline. The CDR3 has 12 residues. With 5 bases removed from V and 7 bases from J, the gap between germline ends came to 9 bases. The CDR3 DNA is TGTGCCAGCAGCCACGACAGACAGCCCCAGCATTTT. This sequence encodes CASSHDRQPQHF.

A few counts support this clonotype. The chain recombines TRBV3-1 with TRBJ2-5; weak D call: TRBD2 (6 bases). V dropped 0 bases and J dropped 9 bases, with 11 bases sitting between them. CDR1 LGHDT and CDR2 YNNKEL come from the germline V gene (reference sequence). The CDR3 contains 13 residues. CDR3 DNA sequence: TGTGCCAGCAGCCAAGATCGGGGGATGGCCCAGTACTTC. Translation: CASSQDRGMAQYF.

The table lists this clonotype with a few counts. V is TRBV2 and J is TRBJ2-2, with 8 bases aligning to TRBD2. The CDR3 is made up of 17 amino acids. Germline V lookup: CDR1 SNHLY, CDR2 FYNNEI. V shed 4 bases and J 2 bases; nucleotides not matched to a gene: 9. The chain's CDR3 is CASSVPAGAINTGELFF. In DNA form, the CDR3 reads TGTGCCAGCAGTGTCCCAGCGGGGGCCATAAACACCGGGGAGCTGTTTTTT.

This clonotype was detected many times. This sequence joins TRBV7-9 and TRBJ2-1; D is perhaps TRBD1 or TRBD2 (5 bases each). CDR3 length equals 13 residues. The germline V gene has CDR1 SEHNR and CDR2 FQNEAQ (reference sequence). V was trimmed by 1 base and J by 15 bases, leaving 16 bases between them. CDR3 nucleotide sequence: TGTGCCAGCAGCTTAGGGGGTAGCGAAACAGGGTTCTTC. Amino acids: CASSLGGSETGFF. The full variable domain, its missing parts supplied by reference TRBV7-9 and TRBJ2-1, is DTGVSQNPRHKITKRGQNVTFRCDPISEHNRLYWYRQTLGQGPEFLTYFQNEAQLEKSRLLSDRFSAERPKGSFSTLEIQRTEQGDSAMYLCASSLGGSETGFFGPGTRLTVL.

The CDR3 sequence: CSGPRPSGSLHEQYF. CDR3 in DNA: TGCAGCGGCCCGAGGCCTAGCGGGAGTCTACACGAGCAGTACTTC. The chain links TRBV29-1 to TRBJ2-7, with 10 nucleotides matching TRBD2. V shed 7 bases, J shed 5 bases, and the junction held 14 bases outside the gene matches. The CDR3 consists of 15 residues. The germline V gene encodes CDR1 SQVTM and CDR2 ANQGSEA.

This clonotype has at least ten counts. This sequence joins TRBV12-3 or TRBV12-4 and TRBJ1-5; a weak D match, TRBD1 (5 bases). The CDR3 spans 15 residues. V lost 3 bases to trimming and J lost 0 bases, with 9 bases between them. The CDR3 bases are TGTGCCAGCAGTTTCGGGGGGAATAGCAATCAGCCCCAGCATTTT. Amino acids: CASSFGGNSNQPQHF.

This clonotype was picked up many times. The chain uses TRBV18 and TRBJ1-2; perhaps TRBD1 as D (5 bases). Germline lookup yields CDR1 KGHSH and CDR2 LQKENI. V shed 6 bases and J shed 10 bases, with 27 bases lying between them. The CDR3 covers 16 residues. The CDR3 reads CASSTGGAELGFDYTF. CDR3 DNA: TGTGCCAGCTCCACCGGGGGAGCAGAGTTGGGGTTTGACTACACCTTC.

This clonotype was counted at least ten times. The V gene is TRBV12-3 or TRBV12-4, the J gene TRBJ2-7, with D possibly matching TRBD1 (5 bases). CDR3 length: 14 amino acids. Trimming shortened V by 5 bases and J by 5 bases, and 16 bases separated the two germline ends. CDR3 protein: CASSPGRQGNEQYF. CDR3 nucleotides: TGTGCCAGCAGTCCCGGACGTCAGGGAAACGAGCAGTACTTC.

This clonotype was detected only a few times. V usage is TRBV6-5 and J usage is TRBJ2-3; possibly TRBD2 for D (6 bases). Per germline, CDR1 MNHEY and CDR2 SVGAGI. The CDR3 contains 16 residues. Trimming cost V 4 bases and J 0 bases, with 14 bases left between them. The CDR3 spells CASSSRGGRSTDTQYF. CDR3 coding DNA: TGTGCCAGCAGTTCCCGGGGAGGAAGGAGCACAGATACGCAGTATTTT.

Of note for this clonotype: Relative to the germline gene, one junction end is altered; a read error may explain this. V gene TRBV2 combines with J gene TRBJ2-5, with D perhaps given as TRBD1 or TRBD2 (7 bases each). CDR3 size: 11 residues. Per the germline V gene, CDR1 is SNHLY and CDR2 is FYNNEI. The CDR3 here is CASTPAGGAHF. DNA of the CDR3: TGTGCCAGCACCCCGGCAGGGGGGGCGCACTTC.

The genes are TRBV13 and TRBJ2-5; D perhaps matches TRBD2 (6 bases). Germline V lookup: CDR1 PRHDT, CDR2 FYEKMQ (reference sequence). V was cut by 5 bases and J by 7 bases, with 14 bases left in between. CDR3 length equals 13 residues. The DNA of the CDR3 is TGTGCCAGCAGCCCCCCTAGCGAACGGACCCAGTACTTC. Translated, it gives CASSPPSERTQYF.

This clonotype appeared many times. The chain recombines TRBV4-3 with TRBJ1-4; 7 bases map to TRBD1. V lost 0 bases to trimming and J lost 2 bases; unmatched junction nucleotides: 9. Germline CDR1 reads LGHNA; CDR2 reads YSLEER. This CDR3 region has 18 residues. The CDR3 bases are TGCGCCAGCAGCCAAGATCTAGGTAGGGGGCGGACTAATGAAAAACTGTTTTTT. Translation gives CASSQDLGRGRTNEKLFF.

In its sample, this clonotype was seen a few times. This CDR3 reads CAVGTAAGELFF. Here the CDR3 DNA reads TGCGCCGTGGGGACAGCGGCAGGGGAGCTGTTTTTT. V is TRBV10-1 and J is TRBJ2-2; 7 positions match TRBD1. CDR1 is WNHNN, CDR2 SYGVQD, per germline (reference sequence). The CDR3 has 12 amino acids. Trimming cost V 11 bases and J 8 bases; bases outside gene matches: 8.

This clonotype has only a few counts. The rearrangement uses TRBV18 and TRBJ2-3; D is unclear. Germline loops: CDR1 KGHSH, CDR2 LQKENI. The CDR3 runs 13 residues. Trimming shortened V by 4 bases and J by 0 bases, and 5 bases separated the two germline ends. CDR3 nucleotides: TGTGCCAGCTCACTTGCTAGCACAGATACGCAGTATTTT. Amino acids: CASSLASTDTQYF.

This clonotype has more than one count but fewer than ten. The chain joins TRBV11-2 to TRBJ2-3, with D possibly being TRBD2 (6 bases). This CDR3 has 14 residues. The ends were cut back, 5 bases at V and 2 bases at J, with 11 bases in the middle. Looked up from germline, CDR1 is SGHAT and CDR2 is FQNNGV. The CDR3 loop reads CASSPRDFTDTQYF. The CDR3 DNA sequence: TGTGCCAGCAGCCCGCGGGACTTCACAGATACGCAGTATTTT.